This TCR beta chain appears in the sequencing data of a study of blood T cells in healthy people across ages. Study-wide points: There was a strong correlation between TCR beta diversity and naive T cell percentage.

Each donor was a healthy Caucasian individual from Russia, aged roughly 6 to 90. Through a sample-barcoded 5' primer and a J-beta primer mix, a second PCR was run for roughly 6 to 11 cycles. TCRdb ran MiXCR on the 5' RACE reads and lists one entry per CDR3 protein. The sample yields some 1,800,000 distinct CDR3 sequences, 39% seen once. With respect to this clonotype: Its antigen is unidentified.

Germline V gives CDR1 DFQATT, CDR2 SNEGSKA (reference sequence). V was clipped by 6 bases and J by 1 base, with 12 bases between them. The CDR3 covers 13 residues. The chain uses TRBV20-1 and TRBJ1-1; the D gene is possibly TRBD1 (6 bases). This clonotype was sampled from a human donor in good health. Sequencing was performed on blood. Here the CDR3 reads CSAHRTANTEAFF. CDR3 coding DNA: TGCAGTGCCCACCGGACAGCGAACACTGAAGCTTTCTTT.